Here is one T cell receptor beta chain with its context. The repertoire was sequenced with immunoSEQ multiplex PCR; TCRdb's copy has only in-frame clones and lacks some. The sample lists about 120,000 clones, about 85% occurring once. This sample is drawn from a study of blood T cell repertoires in COVID-19. Study in general: The cDNA or gDNA used as material had been derived from T cells, B-cell-depleted T cells, or PBMCs.

The germline V gene has CDR1 SGHVS and CDR2 FNYEAQ. This CDR3 has 16 residues. Trimming at V came to 1 base and at J to 7 bases, leaving 8 bases not matched to a gene. The genes are TRBV7-6 and TRBJ1-4; the match to TRBD1 covers 8 bases. The sequenced sample was peripheral blood. This receptor was taken from a man aged 60 to 69 with acute or convalescent COVID-19. Written as DNA, the CDR3 is TGTGCCAGCAGCTTAGGGGGTGGACAGGGTACTGAAAAACTGTTTTTT. It specifies CASSLGGGQGTEKLFF.